Given below is one TCR beta chain in context. The source of the sample is a study of memory CD4+ T cells and cytomegalovirus serostatus. The sort gate was single viable CD3+CD4+CD8-CD45RO+ cells for memory CD4+ T cells. This CDR3 contains 16 residues. Unmatched junction bases numbered 6, after V lost 4 bases and J lost 0 bases. Per germline, CDR1 KGHSH and CDR2 LQKENI. Method: immunoSEQ multiplex PCR; TCRdb's copy keeps in-frame clones and lacks some. In the table there are tens of thousands of clones, about 70% of which are singletons. This chain uses TRBV18 with TRBJ2-3, with 8 bases identical to TRBD1. Sequenced input: memory CD4+ T cells from blood. The TCR originated in an adult in good health and CMV-seropositive. CDR3 nucleotides: TGTGCCAGCTCACTCCTAGGACAGGGCAGCACAGATACGCAGTATTTT. Translated, it gives CASSLLGQGSTDTQYF.